Each of the 22 T cell receptor beta chains below was sequenced from the same sample in a study of blood T cell repertoires in COVID-19. Method: immunoSEQ multiplex PCR; TCRdb's copy keeps in-frame clones and lacks some. The data contain about 330,000 clones, approximately 88% of them singletons. Sequenced sample: PBMCs or T cells enriched from blood (not recorded which). Every receptor here comes from a man aged 30-40 years who had recovered from COVID-19.

In DNA form, the CDR3 reads TGTGCCAGCAGACCGGGACAGCTCATAGGCTACACCTTC. It yields the protein CASRPGQLIGYTF. The V gene is TRBV6-5, the J gene TRBJ1-2; 7 bases agree with TRBD1. V was clipped by 6 bases and J by 8 bases; unmatched bases: 9. This CDR3 has 13 amino acids. CDR1 is MNHEY and CDR2 is SVGAGI in the germline V gene.

The chain is built from TRBV11-2 and TRBJ1-2; 8 nucleotides align to TRBD1. The V segment lost 5 bases and the J segment 8 bases; nucleotides outside the gene matches: 10. This CDR3 spans 14 amino acids. Germline loops: CDR1 SGHAT, CDR2 FQNNGV. CDR3 in amino acids: CASSKRQGMFGYTF. The CDR3 DNA reads TGTGCCAGCAGCAAACGACAGGGGATGTTCGGCTACACCTTC.

The chain links TRBV4-1 to TRBJ1-2; D unresolved. The CDR3 length is 15 residues. With 4 bases removed from V and 8 bases from J, the gap between germline ends came to 20 bases. The V gene's germline CDR1 is MGHRA and CDR2 YSYEKL. The CDR3 coding sequence is TGCGCCAGCAGCCCTATGACCGACGGCGGAATGGGCTACACCTTC. Its translation: CASSPMTDGGMGYTF.

The chain's CDR3 is CASSRGGHEQYF. The CDR3 DNA follows: TGTGCCAGCAGTCGCGGGGGCCACGAGCAGTACTTC. The chain joins TRBV2 to TRBJ2-7; D might be TRBD2 (7 bases). Germline CDR1 SNHLY, CDR2 FYNNEI. The ends were cut back, 5 bases at V and 5 bases at J, with 10 bases in the middle. The CDR3 is 12 residues long. The entire variable domain, with the rest obtained from reference TRBV2 and TRBJ2-7, is as follows: EPEVTQTPSHQVTQMGQEVILRCVPISNHLYFYWYRQILGQKVEFLVSFYNNEISEKSEIFDDQFSVERPDGSNFTLKIRSTKLEDSAMYFCASSRGGHEQYFGPGTRLTVT.

Here the CDR3 DNA reads TGTGCCAGCAGTCCGGACAGGGGCTATGGCTATGGCTACACCTTC. As protein: CASSPDRGYGYGYTF. This chain uses TRBV6-1 with TRBJ1-2, with 9 bases fitting TRBD1. The CDR3 runs to 15 residues. The V gene's germline CDR1 is MNHNS and CDR2 SASEGT. Unmatched junction bases numbered 8, after V lost 5 bases and J lost 4 bases.

This clone appeared a few times. The chain carries TRBV19 and TRBJ1-2; D not resolved. Germline-derived CDR1 and CDR2 are LNHDA and SQIVND (reference sequence). The germline V and J ends were trimmed by 0 bases and 0 bases, with 11 bases remaining between them. The CDR3 is made up of 16 amino acids. The CDR3 region has the DNA TGTGCCAGTAGTATAGACATGTTCCTAGCTAACTATGGCTACACCTTC. Protein sequence: CASSIDMFLANYGYTF.

A single count supports this clone. The chain couples TRBV19 to TRBJ2-6, with a weak D call TRBD1 (6 bases). The length of the CDR3 is 17 residues. Trimming removed 7 bases at V and 1 base at J, with 17 bases between. Germline CDR1 LNHDA, CDR2 SQIVND (reference sequence). CDR3: CASKAGAGFSGANVLTF. DNA of the CDR3: TGTGCCAGTAAGGCAGGGGCCGGGTTTTCTGGGGCCAACGTCCTGACTTTC. The entire variable domain, with the rest obtained from reference TRBV19 and TRBJ2-6, is as follows: DGGITQSPKYLFRKEGQNVTLSCEQNLNHDAMYWYRQDPGQGLRLIYYSQIVNDFQKGDIAEGYSVSREKKESFPLTVTSAQKNPTAFYLCASKAGAGFSGANVLTFGAGSRLTVL.

This chain connects TRBV5-1 to TRBJ1-3; unclear D gene. Deletions cut 0 bases from V and 2 bases from J, with 6 bases between. Per the germline V gene, CDR1 is SGHRS and CDR2 is YFSETQ. The CDR3 contains 14 residues. The CDR3 here is CASSLVGTGNTIYF. The CDR3 DNA is TGCGCCAGCAGCTTGGTCGGGACTGGAAACACCATATATTTT.

This clone was observed once. This chain connects TRBV19 to TRBJ2-1, with TRBD1 matching over 8 bases. Trimming at V came to 5 bases and at J to 2 bases, leaving 5 bases not matched to a gene. Germline V gene data show CDR1 as LNHDA and CDR2 as SQIVND (reference sequence). CDR3 size: 15 residues. The DNA of the CDR3 is TGTGCCAGTAGTCCCGACAGGGGAACCTACAATGAGCAGTTCTTC. It is translated as CASSPDRGTYNEQFF.

The V and J genes are TRBV3-1 (or the pseudogene TRBV3-2) and TRBJ2-7; tentative D call: TRBD2 (5 bases). The CDR3 is made up of 12 amino acids. The germline V and J ends were trimmed by 0 bases and 6 bases, with 6 bases remaining between them. Germline V gives CDR1 LGHDT, CDR2 YNNKEL (reference sequence). In DNA, the CDR3 is TGTGCCAGCAGCCAAGAACGGGGCGAGCAGTACTTC. Protein: CASSQERGEQYF.

V usage is TRBV6-4 and J usage is TRBJ1-6; a weak D match, TRBD1 (5 bases). V was shortened by 2 bases and J by 6 bases, with 20 bases between the two germline ends. CDR3 length equals 18 residues. CDR1 and CDR2 from the germline V gene are MRHNA and SNTAGT. CDR3 in amino acids: CASSDLIRAPKSNSPLHF. The CDR3 nucleotides are TGTGCCAGCAGTGACCTCATCAGGGCTCCCAAATCTAATTCACCCCTCCACTTT.

V and J are TRBV5-5 and TRBJ2-7; weak D call: TRBD2 (7 bases). The CDR3 runs 15 residues. Germline CDR1 reads SGHKS; CDR2 reads YYEKEE (reference sequence). V dropped 6 bases and J dropped 0 bases, with 16 bases sitting between them. DNA of the CDR3: TGTGCCAGCACCTGGGGGGGCAGTCCCTCCTACGAGCAGTACTTC. Residues: CASTWGGSPSYEQYF. The whole variable domain, filled in from reference TRBV5-5 and TRBJ2-7, reads DAGVTQSPTHLIKTRGQQVTLRCSPISGHKSVSWYQQVLGQGPQFIFQYYEKEERGRGNFPDRFSARQFPNYSSELNVNALLLGDSALYLCASTWGGSPSYEQYFGPGTRLTVT.

The J gene is TRBJ1-2, the V gene TRBV3-1 (or the pseudogene TRBV3-2); a weak D match, TRBD1 (6 bases). This CDR3 comprises 14 residues. The germline V and J ends were trimmed by 4 bases and 4 bases, with 13 bases remaining between them. Germline V lookup: CDR1 LGHDT, CDR2 YNNKEL (reference sequence). In DNA form, the CDR3 reads TGTGCCAGCAGCCTCGGGGGGCGCGGCTATGGCTACACCTTC. This translates into CASSLGGRGYGYTF.

The V and J genes are TRBV7-2 and TRBJ1-1; 8 nucleotides line up with TRBD1. The J segment lost 6 bases and the V segment lost 2 bases, leaving 5 bases of the junction unmatched. The CDR3 spans 14 residues. Germline loops: CDR1 SGHTA, CDR2 FQGNSA. The DNA for the CDR3 is TGTGCCAGCAGCTTACAGGGGGCTCAGGCTGAAGCTTTCTTT. This translates into CASSLQGAQAEAFF.

This rearrangement joins TRBV11-2 to TRBJ1-1; a weak D match, TRBD1 (5 bases). Germline CDR1 reads SGHAT; CDR2 reads FQNNGV. The CDR3 extends over 19 amino acids. Trimming took off 3 bases at V and 0 bases at J, with 23 bases between the two ends. DNA of the CDR3: TGTGCCAGCAGCTTCCGGGCCGGGGGGGGAAGCCATATGAACACTGAAGCTTTCTTT. Translation gives CASSFRAGGGSHMNTEAFF.

Details on this clone: Within the sample, other DNA sequences also encode this same CDR3. The gene calls are TRBV13 and TRBJ1-5, with 8 bases fitting TRBD1. Trimming at V came to 5 bases and at J to 1 base, leaving 4 bases not matched to a gene. This CDR3 spans 15 amino acids. Germline V gives CDR1 PRHDT, CDR2 FYEKMQ (reference sequence). The CDR3 sequence is CASSLGQGSNQPQHF. The CDR3 DNA sequence: TGTGCCAGCAGCCTCGGACAGGGCAGCAATCAGCCCCAGCATTTT.

The chain couples TRBV6-5 to TRBJ1-2, with D uncertain. The germline CDR1 and CDR2 sequences are MNHEY and SVGAGI. Trimming removed 8 bases at V and 0 bases at J, with 10 bases between. The CDR3 has 13 amino acids. CDR3 amino acids: CASAPDSNYGYTF. Here the CDR3 DNA reads TGTGCCAGCGCTCCTGACTCTAACTATGGCTACACCTTC.

With respect to this clone: The junction departs from germline at one end; a sequencing error may be responsible. The chain has TRBV28 and TRBJ1-2; D is undetermined. The CDR3 has 11 residues. Germline V CDR1 and CDR2: MDHEN, SYDVKM. In nucleotides, the CDR3 is TGTGCCAGCAGTTTGAACTTTGGCTACACCTTC. Its translation is CASSLNFGYTF.

The J gene is TRBJ2-1, the V gene TRBV19; D is unresolved. Trimming took 3 bases from V and 9 from J, leaving 18 bases between them. CDR1 and CDR2 (germline): LNHDA, SQIVND (reference sequence). The CDR3 has 15 residues. The CDR3 region is CASSMGPSSRSEQFF. CDR3 DNA sequence: TGTGCCAGTAGTATGGGCCCTTCCTCTCGAAGTGAGCAGTTCTTC.

J is TRBJ2-6 and V is TRBV30; D call uncertain. The V end lost 0 bases, the J end lost 0 bases, and 9 bases lay between the germline ends. CDR1 and CDR2 from the germline V gene are GTSNPN and SVGIG (reference sequence). CDR3 size: 16 residues. CDR3 protein: CAWSVPHLSGANVLTF. CDR3 DNA sequence: TGTGCCTGGAGTGTACCACACCTCTCTGGGGCCAACGTCCTGACTTTC.

This sequence joins TRBV28 and TRBJ2-2; TRBD1 matches 8 bases. The length of the CDR3 is 16 residues. The V gene end was trimmed by 2 bases and the J gene end by 5 bases; junction bases not matched to a gene: 7. Germline V gives CDR1 MDHEN, CDR2 SYDVKM. CDR3 sequence (DNA): TGTGCCAGCAGTTTACAGGGGGCGCAGAGTACCGGGGAGCTGTTTTTT. It yields the protein CASSLQGAQSTGELFF. Supplemented by reference TRBV28 and TRBJ2-2, the full variable domain reads DVKVTQSSRYLVKRTGEKVFLECVQDMDHENMFWYRQDPGLGLRLIYFSYDVKMKEKGDIPEGYSVSREKKERFSLILESASTNQTSMYLCASSLQGAQSTGELFFGEGSRLTVL.

The V and J genes are TRBV3-1 (or the pseudogene TRBV3-2) and TRBJ1-1; D gene unclear. The CDR3 runs 15 residues. Germline V gene data show CDR1 as LGHDT and CDR2 as YNNKEL (reference sequence). Deletions cut 0 bases from V and 0 bases from J, with 8 bases between. As DNA, the CDR3 is TGTGCCAGCAGCCAAGAGCGTTTGATGAACACTGAAGCTTTCTTT. Translated, it gives CASSQERLMNTEAFF.